This is a list of T cell receptor beta chains from one sample in a study of response to subunit inactivated influenza vaccine. MiXCR was run by TCRdb on the RT-PCR reads, yielding one entry per CDR3 protein. The table records about 180,000 distinct CDR3 sequences, about 9% of them present only once. The source was non-naive T cells sorted from PBMCs, collected on the day of vaccination. The origin of the receptors is a man aged 50-60 years who received an inactivated influenza vaccine. CDR3s leave out the opening cysteine and the closing phenylalanine or tryptophan. The order of the fields is clone size, CDR3 length, V gene, J gene, CDR3 protein. Clone size, where shown, is once, few, many, or a class for clones that have expanded.

>many|12|TRBV4-3|TRBJ2-4
ASSQDRDQDIQY
>NA|14|TRBV10-2|TRBJ1-3
ASKNQQGFSGNTIY
>many|13|TRBV7-2|TRBJ2-3
ASSTQTGSTDTQY
>many|13|TRBV7-6|TRBJ2-1
ASSLGGRTDNEQF
>many|13|TRBV5-5|TRBJ2-1
ASSPGTGYYNEQF
>NA|14|TRBV7-2|TRBJ2-1
ASSLGSGRKDNEQF
>NA|9|TRBV12-3/TRBV12-4|TRBJ2-5
ASSGAETQY
>few|13|TRBV20-1|TRBJ1-5
SARLTGDSNQPQH
>few|16|TRBV6-2/TRBV6-3|TRBJ2-7
ASSSKFDSGRPPGEQY
>few|12|TRBV6-1|TRBJ2-1
ASRGLAGNNEQF
>few|15|TRBV6-5|TRBJ2-7
ASSYGMRDRGSYEQY
>few|16|TRBV27|TRBJ2-2
ASSLSKGLAGVAGELF
>few|13|TRBV6-1|TRBJ1-2
ASSKGWQGGSGYT
>NA|16|TRBV11-2|TRBJ2-4
ASSSRLAGELAKNIQY
>few|15|TRBV10-2|TRBJ2-7
ASSVSRTGGRSYEQY
>few|11|TRBV6-4|TRBJ2-3
ASSAERGDTQY
>NA|13|TRBV7-2|TRBJ1-4
ASSKQGATNEKLF
>NA|13|TRBV7-2|TRBJ2-1
ASSSPAEGPGEQF
>NA|12|TRBV7-2|TRBJ1-4
ASSPDAGWEKLF
>NA|9|TRBV7-8|TRBJ2-5
ASSLAQEKY
>many|14|TRBV6-2/TRBV6-3|TRBJ2-7
ASTYEWERGSYEQY
>many|10|TRBV29-1|TRBJ2-5
SVGKGQETQY
>NA|14|TRBV5-1|TRBJ2-2
ATQQRRTSNPGELF
>many|11|TRBV7-8|TRBJ1-1
ASSLVKNTEAF
>few|13|TRBV20-1|TRBJ2-1
SARTGSGSYNEQF
>few|16|TRBV6-1|TRBJ2-5
ASSQRTSGGRLIETQY